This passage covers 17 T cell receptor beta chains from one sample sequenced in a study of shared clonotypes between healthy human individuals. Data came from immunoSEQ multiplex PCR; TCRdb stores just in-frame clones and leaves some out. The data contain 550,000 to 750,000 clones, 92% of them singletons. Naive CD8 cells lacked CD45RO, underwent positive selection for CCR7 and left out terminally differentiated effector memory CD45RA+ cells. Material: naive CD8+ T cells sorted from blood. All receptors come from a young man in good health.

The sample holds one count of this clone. In DNA, the CDR3 is TGTGCCAGCAGTAAGACAGCCGGAACTAATGAAAAACTGTTTTTT. Translating it yields CASSKTAGTNEKLFF. V and J are TRBV7-9 and TRBJ1-4; a possible D gene is TRBD1 (5 bases). Trimming took 6 bases from V and 1 from J, leaving 12 bases between them. Germline loops: CDR1 SEHNR, CDR2 FQNEAQ (reference sequence). The CDR3 runs 15 residues.

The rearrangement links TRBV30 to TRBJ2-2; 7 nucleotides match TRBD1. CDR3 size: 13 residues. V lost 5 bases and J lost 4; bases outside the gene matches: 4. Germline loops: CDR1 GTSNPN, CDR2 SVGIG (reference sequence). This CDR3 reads CAWDRQGTGELFF. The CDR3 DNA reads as TGTGCCTGGGATAGACAGGGCACCGGGGAGCTGTTTTTT.

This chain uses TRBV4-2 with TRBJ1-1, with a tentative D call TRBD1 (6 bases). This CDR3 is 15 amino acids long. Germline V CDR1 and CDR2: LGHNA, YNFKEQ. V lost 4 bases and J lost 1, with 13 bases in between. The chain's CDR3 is CASSPGQWTNTEAFF. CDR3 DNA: TGTGCCAGCAGCCCAGGACAGTGGACGAACACTGAAGCTTTCTTT.

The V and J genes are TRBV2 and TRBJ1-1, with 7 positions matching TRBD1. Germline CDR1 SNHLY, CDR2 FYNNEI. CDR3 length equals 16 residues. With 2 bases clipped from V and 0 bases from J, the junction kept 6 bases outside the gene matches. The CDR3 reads CASSESDRYMNTEAFF. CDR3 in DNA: TGTGCCAGCAGTGAATCGGACAGGTATATGAACACTGAAGCTTTCTTT.

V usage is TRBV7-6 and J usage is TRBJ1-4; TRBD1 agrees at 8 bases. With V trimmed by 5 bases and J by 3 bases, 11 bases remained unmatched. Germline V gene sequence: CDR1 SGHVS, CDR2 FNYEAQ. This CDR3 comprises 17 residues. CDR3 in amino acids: CASSPPGQVQSNEKLFF. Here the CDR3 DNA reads TGTGCCAGCAGCCCACCGGGACAGGTCCAATCTAATGAAAAACTGTTTTTT.

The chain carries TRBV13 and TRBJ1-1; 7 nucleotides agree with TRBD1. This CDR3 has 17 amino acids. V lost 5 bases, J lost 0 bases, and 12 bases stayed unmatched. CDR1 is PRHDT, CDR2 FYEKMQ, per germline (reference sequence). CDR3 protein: CASSTPGGTGMNTEAFF. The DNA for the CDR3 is TGTGCCAGCAGCACTCCAGGGGGAACAGGGATGAACACTGAAGCTTTCTTT.

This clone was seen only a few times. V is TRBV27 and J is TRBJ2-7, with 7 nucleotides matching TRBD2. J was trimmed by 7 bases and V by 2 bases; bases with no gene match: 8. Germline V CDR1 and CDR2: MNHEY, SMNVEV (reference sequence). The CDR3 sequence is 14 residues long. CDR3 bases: TGTGCCAGCAGTTTACTAGCGGAGTCTGATGAGCAGTACTTC. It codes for CASSLLAESDEQYF.

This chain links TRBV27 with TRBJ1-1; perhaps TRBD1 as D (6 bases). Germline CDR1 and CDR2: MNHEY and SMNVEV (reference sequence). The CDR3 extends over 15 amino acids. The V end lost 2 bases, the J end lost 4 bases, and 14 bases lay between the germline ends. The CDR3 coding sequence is TGTGCCAGCAGTTTAGGGTGGGGGCTGGGCACTGAAGCTTTCTTT. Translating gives CASSLGWGLGTEAFF.

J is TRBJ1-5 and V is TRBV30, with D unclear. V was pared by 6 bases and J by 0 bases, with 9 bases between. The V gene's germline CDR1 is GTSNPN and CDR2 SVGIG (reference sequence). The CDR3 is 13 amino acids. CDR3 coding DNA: TGTGCCTGTGGCGATTATAGCAATCAGCCCCAGCATTTT. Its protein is CACGDYSNQPQHF.

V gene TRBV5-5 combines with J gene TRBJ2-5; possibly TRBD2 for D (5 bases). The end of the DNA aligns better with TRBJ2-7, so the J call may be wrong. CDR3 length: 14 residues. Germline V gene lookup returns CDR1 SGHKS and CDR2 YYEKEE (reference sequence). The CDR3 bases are TGTGCCAGCAGCATCCGGGGTCTTTCGTCCGAGCAGTACTTC. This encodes CASSIRGLSSEQYF.

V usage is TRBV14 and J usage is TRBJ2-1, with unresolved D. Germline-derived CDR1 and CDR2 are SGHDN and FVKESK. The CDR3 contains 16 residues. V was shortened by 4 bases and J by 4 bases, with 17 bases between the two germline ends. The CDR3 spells CASSLSARLRYNEQFF. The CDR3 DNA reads TGTGCCAGCAGCCTATCAGCTCGGCTTAGGTACAATGAGCAGTTCTTC.

In DNA, the CDR3 is TGTGCCAGCAGCGCACCCGGGACAGGGGACTACGAGCAGTACTTC. As protein: CASSAPGTGDYEQYF. This chain uses TRBV7-6 with TRBJ2-7, with 10 nucleotides matching TRBD1. Looked up from germline, CDR1 is SGHVS and CDR2 is FNYEAQ. Trimming at V came to 5 bases and at J to 3 bases, leaving 7 bases not matched to a gene. The CDR3 has 15 amino acids.

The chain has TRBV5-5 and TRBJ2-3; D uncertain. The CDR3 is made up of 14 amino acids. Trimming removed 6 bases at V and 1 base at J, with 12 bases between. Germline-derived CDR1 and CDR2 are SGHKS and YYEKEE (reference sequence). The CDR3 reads CASNGALRTDTQYF. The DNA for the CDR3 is TGTGCCAGCAATGGAGCCCTCCGCACAGATACGCAGTATTTT.

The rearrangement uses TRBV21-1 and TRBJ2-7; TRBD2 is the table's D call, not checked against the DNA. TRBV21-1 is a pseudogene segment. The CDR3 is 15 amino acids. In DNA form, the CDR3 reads TGTGCCAAGAGGGCGCGGGAGCATTTTTACGGGCAGCAGTACTTC. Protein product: CAKRAREHFYGQQYF.

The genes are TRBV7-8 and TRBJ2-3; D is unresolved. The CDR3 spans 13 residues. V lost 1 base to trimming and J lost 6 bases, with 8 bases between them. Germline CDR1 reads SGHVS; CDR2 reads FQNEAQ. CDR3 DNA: TGTGCCAGCAGCTTAGAGGCTTTGGATACGCAGTATTTT. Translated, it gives CASSLEALDTQYF. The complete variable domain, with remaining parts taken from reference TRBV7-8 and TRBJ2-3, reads GAGVSQSPRYKVAKRGQDVALRCDPISGHVSLFWYQQALGQGPEFLTYFQNEAQLDKSGLPSDRFFAERPEGSVSTLKIQRTQQEDSAVYLCASSLEALDTQYFGPGTRLTVL.

The CDR3 is CASSTTGLEYTGELFF. CDR3 coding DNA: TGTGCCAGTAGTACGACAGGGCTTGAGTACACCGGGGAGCTGTTTTTT. This chain links TRBV19 with TRBJ2-2, with 7 positions matching TRBD1. The germline V gene encodes CDR1 LNHDA and CDR2 SQIVND (reference sequence). CDR3 length: 16 residues. The ends lost 4 bases at V and 3 bases at J; junction bases unmatched: 8.

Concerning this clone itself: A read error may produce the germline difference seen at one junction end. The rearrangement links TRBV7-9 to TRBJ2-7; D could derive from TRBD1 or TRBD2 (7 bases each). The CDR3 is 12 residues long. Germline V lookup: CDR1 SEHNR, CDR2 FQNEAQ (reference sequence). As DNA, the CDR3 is TGTGACAGCAGGGGAGGGGGCGACGAGCAGTACTTC. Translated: CDSRGGGDEQYF.